The 32 T cell receptor beta chains below come from one sample, sequenced in a study of blood T cell repertoires in COVID-19. The repertoire was sequenced with immunoSEQ multiplex PCR; TCRdb's copy has only in-frame clones and lacks some. The sample comprises 160,000 or so clones, about 88% of which are singletons, and roughly 1% rests with the top ten. The sequenced sample was peripheral blood. These receptors were collected from a man aged 35 to 55 with acute or convalescent COVID-19.

This clone has a handful of counts. The V call is TRBV18, the J call TRBJ2-3; TRBD2 agrees at 9 bases. This CDR3 contains 16 residues. Germline V lookup: CDR1 KGHSH, CDR2 LQKENI. J was trimmed by 1 base and V by 6 bases; bases with no gene match: 8. CDR3 in amino acids: CASSLKVAGGTDTQYF. CDR3 coding DNA: TGTGCCAGCTCGCTGAAGGTAGCGGGGGGCACAGATACGCAGTATTTT.

The rearrangement joins TRBV6-5 to TRBJ1-1; no firm D call. V was cut by 8 bases and J by 0 bases, with 10 bases left in between. Germline V gene data show CDR1 as MNHEY and CDR2 as SVGAGI. The CDR3 is made up of 13 amino acids. This CDR3 reads CASSPGVNTEAFF. CDR3 sequence (DNA): TGTGCCAGCTCTCCGGGAGTGAACACTGAAGCTTTCTTT.

This chain connects TRBV3-1 (or the pseudogene TRBV3-2) to TRBJ1-5; D might be TRBD1 (6 bases). V shed 1 base and J shed 4 bases, with 8 bases lying between them. Germline V gene sequence: CDR1 LGHDT, CDR2 YNNKEL (reference sequence). This CDR3 contains 14 residues. The chain's CDR3 is CASSQVRGNQPQHF. The CDR3 DNA reads TGTGCCAGCAGCCAAGTAAGGGGGAATCAGCCCCAGCATTTT.

J is TRBJ2-6 and V is TRBV21-1; the D call of TRBD1 is as the table states it, not checked on the DNA. TRBV21-1 represents a pseudogene. The CDR3 length is 17 residues. The DNA for the CDR3 is TGTGCCAGCAGCAAAAGAAGAGACAGGGCTGGGGCCAACGTCCTGACTTTC. Protein: CASSKRRDRAGANVLTF.

In this sample, this clone turned up many times. V usage is TRBV5-5 and J usage is TRBJ1-5; possible D gene TRBD1, 6 bases. There are 16 residues in the CDR3. Trimming removed 0 bases at V and 4 bases at J, with 14 bases between. Germline lookup yields CDR1 SGHKS and CDR2 YYEKEE (reference sequence). CDR3 bases: TGTGCCAGCAGCTTGGGAGTGGGGGCCCTAAATCAGCCCCAGCATTTT. Protein product: CASSLGVGALNQPQHF.

This clone was counted once. V gene TRBV19 combines with J gene TRBJ1-1; possible D gene TRBD1, 6 bases. Germline V gene sequence: CDR1 LNHDA, CDR2 SQIVND (reference sequence). The ends were cut back, 5 bases at V and 1 base at J, with 11 bases in the middle. This CDR3 has 14 amino acids. The CDR3 here is CASSFRTANTEAFF. DNA for the CDR3: TGTGCCAGTAGTTTCCGGACAGCGAACACTGAAGCTTTCTTT.

The rearrangement links TRBV3-1 (or the pseudogene TRBV3-2) to TRBJ2-1; 9 bases line up with TRBD2. The CDR3 totals 16 residues. V shed 3 bases, J shed 4 bases, and the junction held 7 bases outside the gene matches. CDR1 and CDR2 from the germline V gene are LGHDT and YNNKEL (reference sequence). The CDR3 region is CASSQARGGVYNEQFF. The CDR3 region has the DNA TGTGCCAGCAGCCAGGCGCGGGGGGGCGTTTACAATGAGCAGTTCTTC.

This rearrangement joins TRBV2 to TRBJ1-6; tentative D call: TRBD1 (6 bases). V lost 6 bases, J lost 8 bases, and 8 bases lay in between. CDR3 length equals 12 residues. Germline CDR1 is SNHLY and CDR2 is FYNNEI. CDR3 bases: TGTGCCAGCAGAAACAGGGATTCACCCCTCCACTTT. As protein: CASRNRDSPLHF.

This chain connects TRBV4-2 to TRBJ1-2; D not certain. V was trimmed by 1 base and J by 9 bases, leaving 9 bases between them. CDR3 length: 12 residues. The germline V gene has CDR1 LGHNA and CDR2 YNFKEQ. CDR3 sequence reads: CASSQAGDRYTF. In DNA, the CDR3 is TGTGCCAGCAGCCAAGCGGGAGATCGCTACACCTTC.

The gene calls are TRBV6-2 or TRBV6-3 and TRBJ1-1, with a possible D match to TRBD1 (6 bases). Germline V gene sequence: CDR1 MNHEY, CDR2 SVGEGT. The CDR3 extends over 13 amino acids. The V gene lost 6 bases and the J gene lost 1 base, with 9 bases spanning the gap. CDR3 DNA sequence: TGTGCCAGCAGCGCACAGGGGAACACTGAAGCTTTCTTT. Translating it yields CASSAQGNTEAFF.

The rearrangement joins TRBV7-6 to TRBJ1-5, with 9 bases matching TRBD1. This CDR3 contains 14 residues. Germline-derived CDR1 and CDR2 are SGHVS and FNYEAQ. J lost 3 bases, V lost 5 bases, and 2 bases had no gene match. In DNA form, the CDR3 reads TGTGCCAGCAGCCGGGACAGGGACAATCAGCCCCAGCATTTT. Protein: CASSRDRDNQPQHF. The full variable domain, rest sourced from reference TRBV7-6 and TRBJ1-5, is GAGVSQSPRYKVTKRGQDVALRCDPISGHVSLYWYRQALGQGPEFLTYFNYEAQQDKSGLPNDRFSAERPEGSISTLTIQRTEQRDSAMYRCASSRDRDNQPQHFGDGTRLSIL.

The chain has TRBV3-1 (or the pseudogene TRBV3-2) and TRBJ1-2, with 9 bases that match TRBD1. The V gene end was trimmed by 2 bases and the J gene end by 7 bases; junction bases not matched to a gene: 2. The CDR3 contains 13 residues. CDR1 and CDR2 (germline): LGHDT, YNNKEL (reference sequence). In DNA form, the CDR3 reads TGTGCCAGCAGCCAAAGACAGGGGGGTGGCTACACCTTC. This sequence encodes CASSQRQGGGYTF.

The CDR3 bases are TGTGCCAGCAGTTACTTACAGGGGTGGACGCAGTATTTT. This gives the protein CASSYLQGWTQYF. The rearrangement joins TRBV6-6 to TRBJ2-3; 7 bases are shared with TRBD1. This CDR3 contains 13 residues. Germline CDR1 and CDR2: MNHNY and SVGAGI (reference sequence). J lost 9 bases, V lost 1 base, and 4 bases had no gene match.

CDR3 region: CASSLARNTEAFF. DNA for the CDR3: TGTGCCAGCAGCTTGGCGCGGAACACTGAAGCTTTCTTT. The gene calls are TRBV5-5 and TRBJ1-1; no clear D gene. V lost 0 bases to trimming and J lost 1 base, with 4 bases between them. CDR1 SGHKS and CDR2 YYEKEE come from the germline V gene (reference sequence). The CDR3 is made up of 13 amino acids.

The gene calls are TRBV29-1 and TRBJ1-1; TRBD1 is a possible D gene (5 bases). V was clipped by 4 bases and J by 5 bases, with 11 bases between them. Germline assignment: CDR1 SQVTM and CDR2 ANQGSEA. The CDR3 loop spans 12 amino acids. The CDR3 coding sequence is TGCAGCGTTGTTCCCAAGGGGACTGAAGCTTTCTTT. It encodes CSVVPKGTEAFF.

The chain has TRBV6-1 and TRBJ1-1, with D possibly TRBD1 on 5 matching bases. The CDR3 is made up of 13 amino acids. CDR1 and CDR2 (germline): MNHNS, SASEGT. Trimming took 3 bases from V and 4 from J, leaving 9 bases between them. The CDR3 loop reads CASSDNGGTEAFF. The DNA of the CDR3 is TGTGCCAGCAGTGATAACGGGGGCACTGAAGCTTTCTTT.

The CDR3 is CASSVGTGSMSKGYTF. CDR3 nucleotide sequence: TGTGCCAGCTCAGTCGGGACAGGGTCGATGTCTAAGGGCTACACCTTC. The chain joins TRBV18 to TRBJ1-2; 9 nucleotides agree with TRBD1. The trim removed 5 bases at V and 8 bases at J, leaving 15 bases unmatched. Germline values: CDR1 KGHSH, CDR2 LQKENI. The CDR3 spans 16 residues. The variable domain in full, completed from reference TRBV18 and TRBJ1-2, reads NAGVMQNPRHLVRRRGQEARLRCSPMKGHSHVYWYRQLPEEGLKFMVYLQKENIIDESGMPKERFSAEFPKEGPSILRIQQVVRGDSAAYFCASSVGTGSMSKGYTFGSGTRLTVV.

The chain combines TRBV6-2 or TRBV6-3 with TRBJ1-6; TRBD1 agrees at 12 bases. The trim removed 4 bases at V and 10 bases at J, leaving 5 bases unmatched. CDR1 is MNHEY, CDR2 SVGEGT, per germline. The CDR3 is 15 residues long. This chain's CDR3 is CASSWGQGAGSPLHF. CDR3 DNA: TGTGCCAGCAGTTGGGGACAGGGGGCTGGGTCACCCCTCCACTTT.

This chain joins TRBV6-2 or TRBV6-3 and TRBJ1-4; tentative D call: TRBD1 (5 bases). The V end was cut by 0 bases, the J end by 5 bases, with 16 bases between. The CDR3 sequence is 17 residues long. Per the germline V gene, CDR1 is MNHEY and CDR2 is SVGEGT. The CDR3 DNA reads as TGTGCCAGCAGTTACTCTTCGTCAGCGACAGAAAATGAAAAACTGTTTTTT. It yields the protein CASSYSSSATENEKLFF.

This clone was seen a handful of times. The rearrangement links TRBV19 to TRBJ2-7, with 7 positions matching TRBD1. CDR3 length: 15 residues. V dropped 1 base and J dropped 4; count of bases not matched to a gene: 7. Germline V lookup: CDR1 LNHDA, CDR2 SQIVND (reference sequence). CDR3: CASSIALGQDYEQYF. For the CDR3, the DNA is TGTGCCAGTAGTATAGCCCTTGGACAGGATTACGAGCAGTACTTC. The variable domain in full, with the rest retrieved from reference TRBV19 and TRBJ2-7, is DGGITQSPKYLFRKEGQNVTLSCEQNLNHDAMYWYRQDPGQGLRLIYYSQIVNDFQKGDIAEGYSVSREKKESFPLTVTSAQKNPTAFYLCASSIALGQDYEQYFGPGTRLTVT.

V usage is TRBV19 and J usage is TRBJ2-1; 16 bases are a match to TRBD2. The V gene's germline CDR1 is LNHDA and CDR2 SQIVND (reference sequence). There are 16 residues in the CDR3. With V trimmed by 9 bases and J by 9 bases, 11 bases remained unmatched. CDR3 DNA sequence: TGTGCCAGCACTAACCCGGGACTAGCGGGGGGGGTTGAGCAGTTCTTC. It translates to CASTNPGLAGGVEQFF.

This CDR3 reads CAISRDRPTEAFF. CDR3 nucleotide sequence: TGTGCCATCAGCAGGGATAGGCCCACTGAAGCTTTCTTT. V gene TRBV30 combines with J gene TRBJ1-1; a possible D gene is TRBD1 (5 bases). Trimming left V 8 bases short and J 4 bases short, with 17 bases between. This CDR3 comprises 13 residues. In germline, CDR1 is GTSNPN, CDR2 SVGIG (reference sequence). Combining the CDR3 with reference TRBV30 and TRBJ1-1 gives the whole variable domain SQTIHQWPATLVQPVGSPLSLECTVEGTSNPNLYWYRQAAGRGLQLLFYSVGIGQISSEVPQNLSASRPQDRQFILSSKKLLLSDSGFYLCAISRDRPTEAFFGQGTRLTVV.

In its sample, this clone was seen a few times. The V gene is TRBV28, the J gene TRBJ1-5; D unresolved. V was clipped by 4 bases and J by 2 bases, with 9 bases between them. The CDR3 has 14 amino acids. Germline V lookup: CDR1 MDHEN, CDR2 SYDVKM. The DNA for the CDR3 is TGTGCCAGCAGTTGGGGAGGGCGCAATCAGCCCCAGCATTTT. This gives the protein CASSWGGRNQPQHF.

V gene TRBV7-3 combines with J gene TRBJ1-6; 7 nucleotides match TRBD1. The V gene end was trimmed by 2 bases and the J gene end by 7 bases; junction bases not matched to a gene: 8. Per the germline V gene, CDR1 is SGHTA and CDR2 is FQGTGA. CDR3 length: 16 amino acids. CDR3 sequence reads: CASSLYGDSTNSPLHF. The CDR3 DNA reads as TGTGCCAGCAGCTTATATGGGGACAGTACAAATTCACCCCTCCACTTT.

The chain combines TRBV6-5 with TRBJ1-1, with no clear D. Germline V gene data show CDR1 as MNHEY and CDR2 as SVGAGI. The V end lost 6 bases, the J end lost 1 base, and 9 bases lay between the germline ends. The CDR3 has 13 amino acids. The CDR3 is CASRPGTNTEAFF. In DNA, the CDR3 is TGTGCCAGCAGACCGGGAACGAACACTGAAGCTTTCTTT.

This clone has just a few counts. The chain carries TRBV5-4 and TRBJ2-2; the D gene is possibly TRBD1 (6 bases). The V end was cut by 1 base, the J end by 6 bases, with 10 bases between. Germline lookup yields CDR1 SGHNT and CDR2 YYREEE (reference sequence). The CDR3 consists of 14 residues. The CDR3 DNA reads as TGTGCCAGCAGCTTGCGGAACAGGGCCGGGGAGCTGTTTTTT. Its translation is CASSLRNRAGELFF.

The chain recombines TRBV6-5 with TRBJ1-1, with D possibly being TRBD1 (6 bases). CDR1 is MNHEY, CDR2 SVGAGI, per germline. This CDR3 spans 15 amino acids. Trimming removed 6 bases at V and 5 bases at J, with 19 bases between. This CDR3 reads CASRNRAGRVTEAFF. CDR3 in DNA: TGTGCCAGCAGAAACAGGGCTGGAAGGGTAACTGAAGCTTTCTTT.

Here the CDR3 DNA reads TGTGCCAGCAGTGACGGACAGGGGTGGCCCTACGAGCAGTACTTC. Translated, it gives CASSDGQGWPYEQYF. The rearrangement joins TRBV6-1 to TRBJ2-7; 9 bases are a match to TRBD1. Per germline, CDR1 MNHNS and CDR2 SASEGT. The V gene end was trimmed by 3 bases and the J gene end by 2 bases; junction bases not matched to a gene: 5. There are 15 residues in the CDR3.

In its sample, this clone was seen a few times. The rearrangement uses TRBV9 and TRBJ2-2; maybe TRBD1 (6 bases). The V end was cut by 0 bases, the J end by 7 bases, with 10 bases between. Germline values: CDR1 SGDLS, CDR2 YYNGEE. The CDR3 sequence is 14 residues long. The CDR3 is CASSVVGGGGELFF. The CDR3 DNA follows: TGTGCCAGCAGCGTAGTAGGGGGTGGCGGGGAGCTGTTTTTT.

The V call is TRBV2, the J call TRBJ1-2; TRBD1 matches 8 bases. Germline CDR1 SNHLY, CDR2 FYNNEI. The CDR3 contains 13 residues. V shed 6 bases and J 4 bases; nucleotides not matched to a gene: 4. DNA for the CDR3: TGTGCCAGCAGCCCGGACAGGGTCTATGGCTACACCTTC. Translating gives CASSPDRVYGYTF.

The chain combines TRBV12-3 or TRBV12-4 with TRBJ2-5; the D is unclear. V shed 6 bases and J shed 7 bases, with 9 bases lying between them. The CDR3 runs to 11 residues. CDR3 amino acids: CASSPGGTQYF. CDR3 coding DNA: TGTGCCAGCAGCCCCGGCGGGACCCAGTACTTC.

V and J are TRBV5-4 and TRBJ1-2, with 8 bases fitting TRBD1. The CDR3 totals 13 residues. Germline CDR1 SGHNT, CDR2 YYREEE (reference sequence). V lost 0 bases and J lost 7; bases outside the gene matches: 2. This CDR3 is CASSLDRGFGYTF. The CDR3 DNA reads TGTGCCAGCAGCTTGGACAGGGGGTTTGGCTACACCTTC.